This T cell receptor (beta chain) was captured by sequencing in a study of regulatory T cells in long-lasting Graves disease. Regarding the study as a whole: A greater number of public clonotypes (about 2,900) was shared by persistent patients than by new patients (roughly 880). Reduced TCR diversity was observed in persistent Graves' patients versus newly diagnosed patients.

As for time point: persistent/refractory GD, antithyroid drugs over 5 years with positive TRAb. Generation of the TCR library employed RNA extracted from PBMCs. Patients of an endocrinology department in Xi'an, China, were included. Combining iRepertoire HTBI primers with Arm-PCR of CDR3 regions, the authors built TCR beta libraries. As originally analysed: Across the samples, identification revealed about 62 TRBV and about 15 TRBJ segments. Via MiXCR, TCRdb re-called the multiplex PCR reads, giving one row per CDR3 protein. TCRdb, rather than the study authors, made the V and J calls. The repertoire holds about 660,000 distinct CDR3 sequences, with around 30% as singletons. Trimming pared 7 bases from V and 8 bases from J, leaving 21 bases between. This CDR3 spans 14 amino acids. This clonotype was seen more than once but under ten times. Antigen: not known.

The V gene is TRBV12-3 or TRBV12-4, the J gene TRBJ2-7; unclear D gene. The material sequenced was peripheral blood mononuclear cells (PBMCs), taken when the disease was refractory, from a patient treated with antithyroid drugs. This sequence originates from a female donor with Graves disease. The CDR3 reads CASTYGQDLKKQYF. The CDR3 DNA reads TGTGCCAGCACCTATGGCCAGGACCTAAAGAAGCAGTACTTC.